This T cell receptor beta chain was captured by sequencing in a study of T-cell reconstitution after alpha-beta-depleted transplantation in children. This clonotype was recorded at least ten times. Its cognate antigen is unknown. Study outcomes and limitations: Most T-cell counts and diversity one year after the transplant came from T cells that were newly produced. Recipient T cells and thymic progenitors that survived were the source of the high TCRbeta diversity seen at day 60 in some patients.

CDR1 and CDR2 (germline): DFQATT, SNEGSKA (reference sequence). The CDR3 has 15 residues. Trimming took off 6 bases at V and 6 bases at J, with 20 bases between the two ends. For TCRbeta, the library was prepared with unique molecular identifiers. MiXCR, applied by TCRdb to the PCR reads, yields one record per CDR3 protein. The sample lists approximately 230,000 distinct CDR3 sequences, more than 20% occurring once. This chain links TRBV20-1 with TRBJ1-4; D is uncertain. The sequence was collected from a female patient between 2 and 15 years old who had a stem cell transplant for congenital amegakaryocytic thrombocytopenia, so the T cells may come from the graft donor. Sequencing used PBMCs, mostly from graft donor cells, obtained 360 days after TCRalphabeta/CD19-depleted stem cell transplant. The CDR3 protein is CSARESTDWDEKLFF. Written as DNA, the CDR3 is TGCAGTGCGCGCGAGTCGACCGATTGGGATGAAAAACTGTTTTTT.